The clone carrying this T cell receptor (beta chain) was seen a handful of times. Its antigen is not known. Every TCR beta cDNA library bore unique molecular identifiers. The T cell input of roughly 0.9 to 11 million gave a few hundred thousand cDNA molecules. MiXCR, applied by TCRdb to the PCR reads, yields one record per CDR3 protein. The sample lists hundreds of thousands of distinct CDR3 sequences; approximately 53% were seen once. The sample is drawn from a study of post-analysis software for immune sequencing data. Study overall: Patients with relapsing-remitting, secondary progressive and progressive-relapsing multiple sclerosis courses were all represented.

Trimming pared 2 bases from V and 6 bases from J, leaving 13 bases between. This CDR3 is 15 amino acids long. General study results and limits: Comparison with controls showed significantly lower normalized Chao1 diversity in multiple sclerosis patients. Under the F measure, samples that were prepared in one batch clustered strongly together. Included in a set of about 5 TRBV segments more frequent in patients than controls were TRBV5-6, TRBV5-1 and TRBV20-1.

The rearrangement uses TRBV12-3 or TRBV12-4 and TRBJ2-2; TRBD2 is a possible D gene (5 bases). The receptor was derived from a girl aged 10 to 17 with multiple sclerosis. Sequenced input: blood. The chain's CDR3 is CASSLLRDGAGELFF. In DNA, the CDR3 is TGTGCCAGCAGTTTACTCCGGGATGGAGCCGGGGAGCTGTTTTTT.